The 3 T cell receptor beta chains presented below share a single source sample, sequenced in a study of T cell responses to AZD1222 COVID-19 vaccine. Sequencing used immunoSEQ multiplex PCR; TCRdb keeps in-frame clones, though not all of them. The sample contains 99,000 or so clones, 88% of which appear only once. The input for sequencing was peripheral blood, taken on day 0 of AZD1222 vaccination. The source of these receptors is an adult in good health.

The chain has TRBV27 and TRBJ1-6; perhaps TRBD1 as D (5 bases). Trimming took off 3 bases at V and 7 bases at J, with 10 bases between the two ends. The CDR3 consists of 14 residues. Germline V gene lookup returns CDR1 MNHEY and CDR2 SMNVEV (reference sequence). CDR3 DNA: TGTGCCAGCAGTTTTCAGGGTTGGAATTCACCCCTCCACTTT. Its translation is CASSFQGWNSPLHF.

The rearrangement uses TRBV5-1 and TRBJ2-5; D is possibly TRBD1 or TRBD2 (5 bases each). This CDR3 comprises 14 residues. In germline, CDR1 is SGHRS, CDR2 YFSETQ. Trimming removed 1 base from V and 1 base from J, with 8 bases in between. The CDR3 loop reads CASSLSGAQETQYF. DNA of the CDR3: TGCGCCAGCAGCTTGTCCGGGGCCCAAGAGACCCAGTACTTC.

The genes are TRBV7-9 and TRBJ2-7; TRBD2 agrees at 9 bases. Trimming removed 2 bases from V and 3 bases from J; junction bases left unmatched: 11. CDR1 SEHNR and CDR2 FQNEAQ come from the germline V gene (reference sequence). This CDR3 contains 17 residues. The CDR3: CASSLMGGVAGVYEQYF. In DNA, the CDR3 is TGTGCCAGCAGCTTAATGGGAGGGGTAGCGGGAGTCTACGAGCAGTACTTC.